The clone carrying this TCR beta chain registers medium-sized by frequency. Antigen unknown. This sample is drawn from a study of Tregs in tolerant kidney transplant recipients. The study, taken as a whole, reports: Tregs expanded with activated donor B cells seemed most donor-specific. Findings come from small patient numbers and require larger validation. Some patients' samples used different primers over time, so nucleotide sequences weren't comparable.

Assay: immunoSEQ multiplex PCR; the TCRdb copy retains only in-frame clones and omits some. The repertoire table contains about 33,000 clones. The sample here was CD8+ T cells from blood, taken before the transplant. The sequence came from a human donor who received a combined kidney and bone marrow transplant.

CDR3 sequence reads: CSVETVGGETQYF. The CDR3 DNA, read in part, is TGCAGCGTTGAGACTGTGGGGGGAGAGACC. The V and J genes are TRBV29-1 and TRBJ2-5, with a tentative D call TRBD2 (6 bases). The read halts 3 residues ahead of the CDR3 end, with the missing end drawn from the germline J gene. CDR1 and CDR2 from the germline V gene are SQVTM and ANQGSEA. The CDR3 length is 13 residues. Trimming removed 3 bases from V and 4 bases from J, with 12 bases in between. Looking up the rest from reference TRBV29-1 and TRBJ2-5 gives the full variable domain: SAVISQKPSRDICQRGTSLTIQCQVDSQVTMMFWYRQQPGQSLTLIATANQGSEATYESGFVIDKFPISRPNLTFSTLTVSNMSPEDSSIYLCSVETVGGETQYFGPGTRLLVL.